The 25 T cell receptor beta chains given below trace back to one sample, sequenced in a study of shared clonotypes between healthy human individuals. Selected positively for CCR7 and CD45RO-negative, naive CD8 cells excluded terminally differentiated effector memory CD45RA+ cells. The table came from immunoSEQ multiplex PCR; TCRdb's copy has only in-frame clones and leaves some out. This sample has some 2.1 million clones, with about 95% found just once. The material sequenced was naive CD8+ T cells sorted from blood. The receptors come from a man aged 18 to 29 in good health.

This clone showed up just once. The genes are TRBV10-1 and TRBJ1-1, with a possible D match to TRBD1 (6 bases). Looked up from germline, CDR1 is WNHNN and CDR2 is SYGVQD (reference sequence). The germline V and J ends were trimmed by 0 bases and 7 bases, with 12 bases remaining between them. This CDR3 comprises 14 residues. The CDR3 region has the DNA TGCGCCAGCAGTGAGTCGGGACATGCGGATGAAGCTTTCTTT. Translation gives CASSESGHADEAFF.

The CDR3 is CATSRVGGIDTGELFF. Written as DNA, the CDR3 is TGTGCCACCAGCAGAGTGGGCGGAATAGACACCGGGGAGCTGTTTTTT. The chain couples TRBV15 to TRBJ2-2; unclear D gene. The V end lost 1 base, the J end lost 3 bases, and 12 bases lay between the germline ends. The CDR3 consists of 16 residues. Germline-derived CDR1 and CDR2 are LNHNV and YYDKDF (reference sequence).

The genes are TRBV7-9 and TRBJ2-3; D perhaps matches TRBD1 (6 bases). Germline V gene lookup returns CDR1 SEHNR and CDR2 FQNEAQ (reference sequence). This CDR3 has 13 amino acids. Trimming left V 5 bases short and J 2 bases short, with 8 bases between. CDR3 residues: CASSDRNTDTQYF. CDR3 coding DNA: TGTGCCAGCAGCGACAGGAACACAGATACGCAGTATTTT.

This clone was counted once. The chain links TRBV7-9 to TRBJ1-4; D is possibly TRBD1 (5 bases). In germline, CDR1 is SEHNR, CDR2 FQNEAQ (reference sequence). Deletions cut 5 bases from V and 5 bases from J, with 12 bases between. The CDR3 sequence is 14 residues long. CDR3 nucleotide sequence: TGTGCCAGCAGCGTCCGGGGCGGGAATGAAAAACTGTTTTTT. Protein product: CASSVRGGNEKLFF.

V usage is TRBV5-4 and J usage is TRBJ2-7; D gene uncertain. This CDR3 contains 14 residues. V lost 4 bases and J lost 6, with 17 bases in between. The V gene's germline CDR1 is SGHNT and CDR2 YYREEE (reference sequence). The chain's CDR3 is CASSPGRGGGEQYF. DNA of the CDR3: TGTGCCAGCAGCCCCGGTCGTGGTGGTGGCGAGCAGTACTTC.

This chain uses TRBV9 with TRBJ2-7, with D unresolved. Trimming pared 0 bases from V and 3 bases from J, leaving 13 bases between. CDR1 and CDR2 (germline): SGDLS, YYNGEE. The CDR3 covers 15 residues. CDR3 bases: TGTGCCAGCAGCGTAGCTCCCGGATCCTACTACGAGCAGTACTTC. This codes for CASSVAPGSYYEQYF. The variable domain in full, completed from reference TRBV9 and TRBJ2-7, reads DSGVTQTPKHLITATGQRVTLRCSPRSGDLSVYWYQQSLDQGLQFLIQYYNGEERAKGNILERFSAQQFPDLHSELNLSSLELGDSALYFCASSVAPGSYYEQYFGPGTRLTVT.

The rearrangement uses TRBV6-5 and TRBJ2-3; TRBD2 might be the D (5 bases). Trimming shortened V by 0 bases and J by 6 bases, and 16 bases separated the two germline ends. The CDR3 sequence is 16 residues long. Germline assignment: CDR1 MNHEY and CDR2 SVGAGI. The CDR3 DNA follows: TGTGCCAGCAGTTACTCCGTCGGGGAGTGGAGCGATACGCAGTATTTT. This sequence encodes CASSYSVGEWSDTQYF.

The J gene is TRBJ2-7, the V gene TRBV28; 7 positions agree with TRBD1. Germline CDR1 reads MDHEN; CDR2 reads SYDVKM. The CDR3 has 15 residues. V trimming: 5 bases; J trimming: 4 bases; junction bases outside the gene matches: 11. CDR3 nucleotides: TGTGCCAGCAGTCTTAGAAACAGGGGTGGGTACGAGCAGTACTTC. The encoded protein is CASSLRNRGGYEQYF.

The chain combines TRBV28 with TRBJ1-4, with 9 bases matching TRBD1. The J segment lost 5 bases and the V segment lost 3 bases, leaving 16 bases of the junction unmatched. This CDR3 has 19 amino acids. CDR1 is MDHEN and CDR2 is SYDVKM in the germline V gene. CDR3 residues: CASSFLPRSDRGPNEKLFF. The DNA of the CDR3 is TGTGCCAGCAGTTTTCTCCCTAGATCGGACAGGGGACCCAATGAAAAACTGTTTTTT.

The chain joins TRBV5-8 to TRBJ2-7; tentative D call: TRBD2 (5 bases). The CDR3 spans 13 residues. In germline, CDR1 is SGHTS, CDR2 YDEGEE. The V and J ends lost 4 bases and 3 bases respectively, with 11 bases between them. This CDR3 is CASSQDSYYEQYF. CDR3 DNA sequence: TGTGCCAGCAGCCAGGACTCATACTACGAGCAGTACTTC.

The rearrangement uses TRBV6-6 and TRBJ2-4, with D possibly TRBD2 on 5 matching bases. Germline loops: CDR1 MNHNY, CDR2 SVGAGI (reference sequence). The CDR3 is 16 amino acids. The germline V and J ends were trimmed by 6 bases and 1 base, with 16 bases remaining between them. CDR3 DNA: TGTGCCAGCAGCGACGGCGGGTTTGGTGCCAAAAACATTCAGTACTTC. Translation: CASSDGGFGAKNIQYF.

CDR3 protein: CASSVGGAGETQYF. For the CDR3, the DNA is TGTGCCAGCTCGGTCGGGGGGGCCGGTGAGACCCAGTACTTC. The J gene is TRBJ2-5, the V gene TRBV27; the match to TRBD2 covers 8 bases. V shed 8 bases and J 5 bases; nucleotides not matched to a gene: 10. Germline V gives CDR1 MNHEY, CDR2 SMNVEV (reference sequence). The CDR3 is 14 amino acids.

Here the CDR3 reads CASSLKGEQFF. DNA for the CDR3: TGTGCCAGCAGCTTAAAGGGCGAGCAGTTCTTC. The V and J genes are TRBV7-6 and TRBJ2-1, with no clear D. The CDR3 runs 11 residues. The germline CDR1 and CDR2 sequences are SGHVS and FNYEAQ. With 2 bases removed from V and 10 bases from J, the gap between germline ends came to 6 bases.

V is TRBV5-4 and J is TRBJ2-1; 14 bases fit TRBD2. This CDR3 region has 14 residues. Germline lookup yields CDR1 SGHNT and CDR2 YYREEE (reference sequence). The ends lost 8 bases at V and 4 bases at J; junction bases unmatched: 2. The CDR3 nucleotides are TGTGCCAGTGGGACTAGCGGGGGATACAATGAGCAGTTCTTC. Translating it yields CASGTSGGYNEQFF.

The chain employs TRBV9 and TRBJ2-1; 10 positions agree with TRBD2. The germline gives CDR1 SGDLS, CDR2 YYNGEE. The CDR3 length is 16 residues. With 4 bases clipped from V and 7 bases from J, the junction kept 11 bases outside the gene matches. DNA of the CDR3: TGTGCCAGCAGCCCCGAGGGGTCTAGCGGGAGAAATGAGCAGTTCTTC. This encodes CASSPEGSSGRNEQFF. The full variable domain, completed using reference TRBV9 and TRBJ2-1, is DSGVTQTPKHLITATGQRVTLRCSPRSGDLSVYWYQQSLDQGLQFLIQYYNGEERAKGNILERFSAQQFPDLHSELNLSSLELGDSALYFCASSPEGSSGRNEQFFGPGTRLTVL.

This rearrangement joins TRBV2 to TRBJ2-1; 9 nucleotides match TRBD1. Losses at the gene ends were 5 bases for V and 9 bases for J; bases not matched to a gene: 11. The CDR3 spans 15 residues. CDR1 is SNHLY and CDR2 is FYNNEI in the germline V gene. The CDR3 DNA follows: TGTGCCAGCAGTTATCCGGGACAGGGAGGTGGTGAGCAGTTCTTC. The encoded protein is CASSYPGQGGGEQFF.

The CDR3 protein is CASSLQRIVEGQGRVGYTF. The CDR3, as DNA: TGTGCCAGCAGTTTACAGAGGATCGTGGAGGGACAGGGGAGAGTTGGCTACACCTTC. V gene TRBV27 combines with J gene TRBJ1-2; 10 bases are shared with TRBD1. CDR3 length: 19 amino acids. Germline-derived CDR1 and CDR2 are MNHEY and SMNVEV (reference sequence). With 2 bases clipped from V and 7 bases from J, the junction kept 19 bases outside the gene matches.

The chain employs TRBV15 and TRBJ1-1; D not resolved. The ends were cut back, 2 bases at V and 6 bases at J, with 25 bases in the middle. This CDR3 contains 18 residues. Germline V gene lookup returns CDR1 LNHNV and CDR2 YYDKDF (reference sequence). The CDR3 is CATSRPLQVGWPEAEAFF. The CDR3 DNA is TGTGCCACCAGCAGACCTCTCCAAGTCGGTTGGCCGGAGGCTGAAGCTTTCTTT.

Concerning this clone itself: The junction shows a germline mismatch at one end, possibly a read error. This chain links TRBV7-7 with TRBJ1-1; TRBD1 matches 7 bases. There are 17 residues in the CDR3. The germline gives CDR1 SSHAT, CDR2 FNYEAQ (reference sequence). CDR3 DNA sequence: TGTGCTAGCAGCTCTTACCGAACTGGGACAGTTGACACTGAAGCTTTCTTT. Translating it yields CASSSYRTGTVDTEAFF.

The chain recombines TRBV4-1 with TRBJ1-6; D call uncertain. Germline lookup yields CDR1 MGHRA and CDR2 YSYEKL. The V gene lost 0 bases and the J gene lost 10 bases, with 7 bases spanning the gap. The CDR3 consists of 13 residues. The DNA for the CDR3 is TGCGCCAGCAGCCAAGATCTCCCCTCACCCCTCCACTTT. Translation gives CASSQDLPSPLHF.

CDR3 loop: CAISDGGDNEQFF. CDR3 coding DNA: TGTGCCATCAGTGATGGAGGGGACAATGAGCAGTTCTTC. The chain combines TRBV10-3 with TRBJ2-1; tentative D call: TRBD2 (6 bases). This CDR3 is 13 amino acids long. V lost 3 bases, J lost 5 bases, and 8 bases lay in between. Per the germline V gene, CDR1 is ENHRY and CDR2 is SYGVKD.

This clone has a single count. The rearrangement links TRBV7-6 to TRBJ2-1; 15 bases are a match to TRBD2. Germline V gene data show CDR1 as SGHVS and CDR2 as FNYEAQ. CDR3 length: 20 amino acids. V shed 1 base, J shed 3 bases, and the junction held 10 bases outside the gene matches. CDR3 DNA: TGTGCCAGCAGCTTAGGGCTCCGGGGACTAGCGGGAGGTAACTACAATGAGCAGTTCTTC. It codes for CASSLGLRGLAGGNYNEQFF.

The chain has TRBV9 and TRBJ2-1; D unresolved. The germline V gene has CDR1 SGDLS and CDR2 YYNGEE. This CDR3 region has 14 residues. Between the trimmed V and J ends, which lost 3 bases and 2 bases, there was a span of 9 bases. The CDR3 spells CASSAVVAYNEQFF. Written as DNA, the CDR3 is TGTGCCAGCAGCGCCGTGGTCGCCTACAATGAGCAGTTCTTC. The full variable domain, with the rest looked up from reference TRBV9 and TRBJ2-1, is DSGVTQTPKHLITATGQRVTLRCSPRSGDLSVYWYQQSLDQGLQFLIQYYNGEERAKGNILERFSAQQFPDLHSELNLSSLELGDSALYFCASSAVVAYNEQFFGPGTRLTVL.

The rearrangement links TRBV29-1 to TRBJ2-4; 8 nucleotides match TRBD2. There are 14 residues in the CDR3. V dropped 6 bases and J dropped 0; count of bases not matched to a gene: 4. The germline gives CDR1 SQVTM, CDR2 ANQGSEA. The CDR3 loop is CSVIAGLAKNIQYF. CDR3 nucleotides: TGCAGCGTGATAGCGGGACTAGCCAAAAACATTCAGTACTTC.

The CDR3 reads CASGLKREGTYEQYF. The CDR3 DNA sequence: TGTGCCAGTGGGCTGAAGCGGGAGGGCACCTACGAGCAGTACTTC. This chain uses TRBV13 with TRBJ2-7; 10 bases agree with TRBD2. The CDR3 has 15 residues. Germline V lookup: CDR1 PRHDT, CDR2 FYEKMQ (reference sequence). Trimming removed 9 bases from V and 2 bases from J; junction bases left unmatched: 10.